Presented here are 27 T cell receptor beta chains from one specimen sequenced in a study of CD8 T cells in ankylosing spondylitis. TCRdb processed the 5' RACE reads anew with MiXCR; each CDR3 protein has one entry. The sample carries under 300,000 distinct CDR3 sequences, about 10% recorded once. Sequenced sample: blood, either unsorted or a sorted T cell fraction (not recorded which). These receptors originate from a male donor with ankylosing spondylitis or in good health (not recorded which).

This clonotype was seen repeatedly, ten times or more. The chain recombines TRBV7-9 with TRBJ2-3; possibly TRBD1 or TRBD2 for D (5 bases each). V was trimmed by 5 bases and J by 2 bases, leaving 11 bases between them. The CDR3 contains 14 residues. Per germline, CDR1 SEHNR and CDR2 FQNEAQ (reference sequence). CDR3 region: CASSPRDPTDTQYF. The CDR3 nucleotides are TGTGCCAGCAGCCCTCGGGACCCCACAGATACGCAGTATTTT. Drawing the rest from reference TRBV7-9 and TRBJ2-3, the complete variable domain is DTGVSQNPRHKITKRGQNVTFRCDPISEHNRLYWYRQTLGQGPEFLTYFQNEAQLEKSRLLSDRFSAERPKGSFSTLEIQRTEQGDSAMYLCASSPRDPTDTQYFGPGTRLTVL.

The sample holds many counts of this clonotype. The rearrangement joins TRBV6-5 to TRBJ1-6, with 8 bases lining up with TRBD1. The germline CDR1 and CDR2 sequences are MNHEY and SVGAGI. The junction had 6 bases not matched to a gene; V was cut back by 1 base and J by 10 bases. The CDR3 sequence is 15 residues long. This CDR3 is CASSYYRTGNSPLHF. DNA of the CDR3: TGTGCCAGCAGTTACTACCGGACAGGGAACTCACCCCTCCACTTT.

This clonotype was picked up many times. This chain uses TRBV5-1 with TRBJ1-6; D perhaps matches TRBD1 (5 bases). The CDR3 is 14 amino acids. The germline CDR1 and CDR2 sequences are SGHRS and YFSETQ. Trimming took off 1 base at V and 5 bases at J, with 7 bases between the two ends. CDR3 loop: CASSLMTDNSPLHF. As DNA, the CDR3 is TGCGCCAGCAGCTTGATGACAGATAATTCACCCCTCCACTTT.

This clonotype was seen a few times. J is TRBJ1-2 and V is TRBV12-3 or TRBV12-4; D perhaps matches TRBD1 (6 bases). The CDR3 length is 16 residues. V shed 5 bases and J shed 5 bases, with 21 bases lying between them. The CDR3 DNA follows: TGTGCCAGCAGTCCCCCAAGCGCGGGGGCTGGGTATGGCTACACCTTC. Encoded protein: CASSPPSAGAGYGYTF.

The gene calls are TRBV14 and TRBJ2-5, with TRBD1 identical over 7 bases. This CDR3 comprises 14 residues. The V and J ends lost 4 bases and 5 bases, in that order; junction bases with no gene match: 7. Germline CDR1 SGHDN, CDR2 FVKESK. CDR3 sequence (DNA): TGTGCCAGCAGCCGAACAGGGGTGGTCGAGACCCAGTACTTC. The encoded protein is CASSRTGVVETQYF.

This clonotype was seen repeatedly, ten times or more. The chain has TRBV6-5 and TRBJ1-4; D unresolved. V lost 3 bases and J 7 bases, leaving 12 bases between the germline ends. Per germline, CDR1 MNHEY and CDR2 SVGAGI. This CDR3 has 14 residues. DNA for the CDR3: TGTGCCAGCAGTTATGGGAGGGTAGGTGAAAAACTGTTTTTT. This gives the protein CASSYGRVGEKLFF.

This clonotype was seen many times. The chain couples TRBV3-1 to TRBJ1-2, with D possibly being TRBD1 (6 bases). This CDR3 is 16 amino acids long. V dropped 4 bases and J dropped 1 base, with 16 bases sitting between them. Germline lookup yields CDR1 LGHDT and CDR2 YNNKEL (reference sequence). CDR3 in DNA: TGTGCCAGCAGCCCTGGGACACCGTCACTTAACTATGGCTACACCTTC. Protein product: CASSPGTPSLNYGYTF.

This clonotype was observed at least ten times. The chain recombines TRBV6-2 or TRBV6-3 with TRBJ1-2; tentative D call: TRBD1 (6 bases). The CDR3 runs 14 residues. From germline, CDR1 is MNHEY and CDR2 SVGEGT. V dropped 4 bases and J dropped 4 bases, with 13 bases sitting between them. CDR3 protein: CASSFGATGYGYTF. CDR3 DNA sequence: TGTGCCAGCAGTTTCGGAGCGACAGGCTATGGCTACACCTTC.

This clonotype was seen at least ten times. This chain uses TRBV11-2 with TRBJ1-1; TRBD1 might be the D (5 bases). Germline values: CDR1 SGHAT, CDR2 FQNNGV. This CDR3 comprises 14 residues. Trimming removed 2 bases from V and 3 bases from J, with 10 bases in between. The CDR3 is CASSLIGADTEAFF. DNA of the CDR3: TGTGCCAGCAGCTTAATAGGGGCGGACACTGAAGCTTTCTTT.

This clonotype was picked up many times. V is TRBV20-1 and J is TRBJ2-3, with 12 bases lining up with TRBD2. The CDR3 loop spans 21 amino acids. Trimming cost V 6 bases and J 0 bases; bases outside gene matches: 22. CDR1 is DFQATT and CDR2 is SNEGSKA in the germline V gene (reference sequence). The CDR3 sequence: CSAGYLEHGLAGNDSTDTQYF. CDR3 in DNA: TGCAGTGCCGGTTATCTGGAACACGGACTAGCGGGGAACGATAGCACAGATACGCAGTATTTT.

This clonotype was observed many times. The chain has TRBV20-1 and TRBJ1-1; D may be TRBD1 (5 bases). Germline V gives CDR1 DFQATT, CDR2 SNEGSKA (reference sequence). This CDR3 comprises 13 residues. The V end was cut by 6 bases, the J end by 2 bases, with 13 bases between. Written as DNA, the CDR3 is TGCAGTGCCCTGAGGCAGGGCAACACTGAAGCTTTCTTT. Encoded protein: CSALRQGNTEAFF.

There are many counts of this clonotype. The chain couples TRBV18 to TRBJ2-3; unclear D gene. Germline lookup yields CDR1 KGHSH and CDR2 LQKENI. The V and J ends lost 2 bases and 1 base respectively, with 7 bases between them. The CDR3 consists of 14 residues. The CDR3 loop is CASSPVGGTDTQYF. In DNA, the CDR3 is TGTGCCAGCTCACCAGTAGGAGGCACAGATACGCAGTATTTT.

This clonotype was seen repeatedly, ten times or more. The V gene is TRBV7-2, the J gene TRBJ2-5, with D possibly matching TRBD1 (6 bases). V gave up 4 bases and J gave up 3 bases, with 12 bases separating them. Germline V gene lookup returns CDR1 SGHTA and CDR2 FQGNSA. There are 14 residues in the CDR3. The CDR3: CASSSGTIKETQYF. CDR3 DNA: TGTGCCAGCAGCTCCGGGACAATAAAAGAGACCCAGTACTTC.

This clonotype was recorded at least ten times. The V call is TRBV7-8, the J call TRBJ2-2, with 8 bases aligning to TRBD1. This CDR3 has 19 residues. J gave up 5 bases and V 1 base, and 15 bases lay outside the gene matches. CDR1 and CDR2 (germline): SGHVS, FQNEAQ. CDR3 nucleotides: TGTGCCAGCAGCTTAGGAGCCCGCTCAACAGGGGGAGATACCGGGGAGCTGTTTTTT. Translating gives CASSLGARSTGGDTGELFF. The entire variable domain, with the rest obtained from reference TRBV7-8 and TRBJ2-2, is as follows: GAGVSQSPRYKVAKRGQDVALRCDPISGHVSLFWYQQALGQGPEFLTYFQNEAQLDKSGLPSDRFFAERPEGSVSTLKIQRTQQEDSAVYLCASSLGARSTGGDTGELFFGEGSRLTVL.

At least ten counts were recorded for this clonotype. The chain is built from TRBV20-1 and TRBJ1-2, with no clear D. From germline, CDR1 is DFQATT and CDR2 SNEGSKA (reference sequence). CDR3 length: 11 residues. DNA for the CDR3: TGCAGCCCCGGGCCTAACTATGGCTACACCTTC. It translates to CSPGPNYGYTF.

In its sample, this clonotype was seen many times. The CDR3 sequence is CASSENVARGEQFF. CDR3 coding DNA: TGTGCCAGCAGTGAGAATGTGGCTAGGGGTGAGCAGTTCTTC. The rearrangement joins TRBV6-1 to TRBJ2-1, with D possibly matching TRBD1 (5 bases). Per germline, CDR1 MNHNS and CDR2 SASEGT. CDR3 length equals 14 residues. With 3 bases removed from V and 9 bases from J, the gap between germline ends came to 15 bases.

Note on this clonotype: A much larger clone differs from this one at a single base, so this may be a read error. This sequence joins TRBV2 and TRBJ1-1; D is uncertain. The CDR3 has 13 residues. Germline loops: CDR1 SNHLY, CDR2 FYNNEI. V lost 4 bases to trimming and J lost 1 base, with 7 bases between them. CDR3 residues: CASSGHPNTEAFF. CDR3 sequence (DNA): TGTGCCAGCAGTGGGCACCCGAACACTGAAGCTTTCTTT.

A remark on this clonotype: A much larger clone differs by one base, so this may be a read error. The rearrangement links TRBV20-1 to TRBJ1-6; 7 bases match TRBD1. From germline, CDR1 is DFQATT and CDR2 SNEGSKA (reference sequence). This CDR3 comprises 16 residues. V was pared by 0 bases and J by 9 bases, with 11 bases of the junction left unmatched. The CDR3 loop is CSARESGGRNRSPLHF. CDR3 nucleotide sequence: TGCAGTGCTAGAGAGTCAGGGGGTAGGAATCGTTCACCCCTCCACTTT.

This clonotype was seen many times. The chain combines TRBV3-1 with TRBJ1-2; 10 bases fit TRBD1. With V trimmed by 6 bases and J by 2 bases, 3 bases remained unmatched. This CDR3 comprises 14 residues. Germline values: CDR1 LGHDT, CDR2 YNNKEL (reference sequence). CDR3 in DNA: TGTGCCAGCAGGGGACAGGGGCTCAACTATGGCTACACCTTC. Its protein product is CASRGQGLNYGYTF.

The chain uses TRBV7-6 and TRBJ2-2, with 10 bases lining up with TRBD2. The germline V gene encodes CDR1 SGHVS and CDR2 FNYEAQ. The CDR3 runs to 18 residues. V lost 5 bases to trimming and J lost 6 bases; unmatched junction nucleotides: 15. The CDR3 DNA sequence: TGTGCCAGCAGCCCACACGGTGGTCTAGCGGGAGTCCCCGGGGAGCTGTTTTTT. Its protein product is CASSPHGGLAGVPGELFF.

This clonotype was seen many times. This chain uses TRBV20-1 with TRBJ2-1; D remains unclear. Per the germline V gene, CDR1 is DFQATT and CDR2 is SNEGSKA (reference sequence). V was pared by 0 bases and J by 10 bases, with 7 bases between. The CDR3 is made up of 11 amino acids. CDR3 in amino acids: CSARDLPEQFF. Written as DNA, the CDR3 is TGCAGTGCTAGAGATTTGCCAGAGCAGTTCTTC.

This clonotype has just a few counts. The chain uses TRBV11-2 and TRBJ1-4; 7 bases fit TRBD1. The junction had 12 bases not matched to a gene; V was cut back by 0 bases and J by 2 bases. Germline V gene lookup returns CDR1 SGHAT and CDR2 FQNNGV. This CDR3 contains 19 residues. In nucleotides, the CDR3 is TGTGCCAGCAGCTTAGATGTGGGCCTGACAGGGTCGACTAATGAAAAACTGTTTTTT. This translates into CASSLDVGLTGSTNEKLFF.

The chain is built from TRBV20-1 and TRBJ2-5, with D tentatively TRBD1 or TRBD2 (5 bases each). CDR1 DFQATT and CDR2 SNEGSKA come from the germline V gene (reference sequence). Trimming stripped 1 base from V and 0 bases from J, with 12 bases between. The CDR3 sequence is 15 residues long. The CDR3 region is CSARVPGRHQETQYF. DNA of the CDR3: TGCAGTGCTAGAGTACCGGGACGCCACCAAGAGACCCAGTACTTC.

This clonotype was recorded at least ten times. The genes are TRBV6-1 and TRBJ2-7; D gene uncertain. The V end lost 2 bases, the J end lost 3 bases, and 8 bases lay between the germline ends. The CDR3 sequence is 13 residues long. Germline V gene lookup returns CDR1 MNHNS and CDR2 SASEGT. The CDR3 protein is CASSEREDYEQYF. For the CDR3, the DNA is TGTGCCAGCAGTGAAAGAGAAGACTACGAGCAGTACTTC.

CDR3: CASSRLGSETFF. The DNA for the CDR3 is TGTGCCAGCAGCCGCCTCGGGTCCGAGACTTTCTTT. This chain links TRBV7-9 with TRBJ1-1; no firm D call. V lost 5 bases and J lost 12, with 16 bases in between. Germline CDR1 is SEHNR and CDR2 is FQNEAQ (reference sequence). This CDR3 is built from 12 residues.

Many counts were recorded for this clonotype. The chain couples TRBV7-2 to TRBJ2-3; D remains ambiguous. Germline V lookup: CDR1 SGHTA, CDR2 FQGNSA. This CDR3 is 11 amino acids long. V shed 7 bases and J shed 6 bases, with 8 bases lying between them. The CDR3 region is CASTSLDTQYF. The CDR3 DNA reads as TGTGCCAGCACCTCCTTGGATACGCAGTATTTT.

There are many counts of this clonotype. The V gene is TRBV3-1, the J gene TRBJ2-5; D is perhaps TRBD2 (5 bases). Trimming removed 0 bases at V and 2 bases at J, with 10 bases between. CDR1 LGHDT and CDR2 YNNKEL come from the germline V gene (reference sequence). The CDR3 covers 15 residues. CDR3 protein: CASSQDMRDQETQYF. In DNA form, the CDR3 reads TGTGCCAGCAGCCAAGATATGAGGGATCAAGAGACCCAGTACTTC.